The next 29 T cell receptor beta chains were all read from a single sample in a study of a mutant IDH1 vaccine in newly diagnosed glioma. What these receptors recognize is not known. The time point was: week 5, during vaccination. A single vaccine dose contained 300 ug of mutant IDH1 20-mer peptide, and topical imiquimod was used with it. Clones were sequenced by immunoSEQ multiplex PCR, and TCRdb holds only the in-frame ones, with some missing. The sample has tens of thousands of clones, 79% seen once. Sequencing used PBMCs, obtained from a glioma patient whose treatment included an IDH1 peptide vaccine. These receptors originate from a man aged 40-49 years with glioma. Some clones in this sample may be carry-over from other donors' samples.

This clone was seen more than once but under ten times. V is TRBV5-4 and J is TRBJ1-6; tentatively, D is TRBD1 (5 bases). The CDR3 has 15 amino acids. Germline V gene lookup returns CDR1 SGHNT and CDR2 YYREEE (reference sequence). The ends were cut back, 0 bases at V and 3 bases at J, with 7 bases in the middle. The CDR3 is CASSLAGNYNSPLHF. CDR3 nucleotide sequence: TGTGCCAGCAGCTTGGCAGGGAACTATAATTCACCCCTCCACTTT.

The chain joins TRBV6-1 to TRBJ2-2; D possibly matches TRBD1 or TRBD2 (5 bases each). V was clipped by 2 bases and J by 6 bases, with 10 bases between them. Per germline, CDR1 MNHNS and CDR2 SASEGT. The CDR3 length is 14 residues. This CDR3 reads CASSEQGPPGELFF. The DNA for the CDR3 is TGTGCCAGCAGTGAACAGGGACCCCCCGGGGAGCTGTTTTTT.

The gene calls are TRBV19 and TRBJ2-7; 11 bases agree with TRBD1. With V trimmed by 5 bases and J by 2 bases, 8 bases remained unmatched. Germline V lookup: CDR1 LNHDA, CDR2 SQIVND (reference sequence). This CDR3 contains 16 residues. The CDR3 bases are TGTGCCAGTAGTGATCCCGGGACAGGGGGGGCCTACGAGCAGTACTTC. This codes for CASSDPGTGGAYEQYF.

The CDR3 nucleotides read TGTGCCTGGAGGGGGGGAAAGGCGAATGAAAAACTGTTTTTT. Translated: CAWRGGKANEKLFF. This chain joins TRBV30 and TRBJ1-4, with D possibly TRBD1 on 5 matching bases. Germline lookup yields CDR1 GTSNPN and CDR2 SVGIG (reference sequence). The CDR3 has 14 amino acids. Trimming shortened V by 3 bases and J by 5 bases, and 13 bases separated the two germline ends.

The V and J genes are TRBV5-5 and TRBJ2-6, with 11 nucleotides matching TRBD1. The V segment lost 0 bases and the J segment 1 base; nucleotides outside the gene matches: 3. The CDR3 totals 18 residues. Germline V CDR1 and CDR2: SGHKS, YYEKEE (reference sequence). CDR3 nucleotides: TGTGCCAGCAGCTTGGGGACAGGGGGCGTATCTGGGGCCAACGTCCTGACTTTC. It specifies CASSLGTGGVSGANVLTF.

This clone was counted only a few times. CDR3: CASSEGQVYPQPQHF. In DNA, the CDR3 is TGTGCCAGTAGTGAGGGACAGGTGTACCCTCAGCCCCAGCATTTT. This sequence joins TRBV19 and TRBJ1-5; 8 bases are a match to TRBD1. From germline, CDR1 is LNHDA and CDR2 SQIVND (reference sequence). Trimming removed 5 bases from V and 6 bases from J; junction bases left unmatched: 9. CDR3 size: 15 residues.

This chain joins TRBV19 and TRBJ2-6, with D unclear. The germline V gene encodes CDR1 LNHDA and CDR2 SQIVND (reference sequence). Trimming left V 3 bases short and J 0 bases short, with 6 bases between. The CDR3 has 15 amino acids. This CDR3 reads CASSMSGSGANVLTF. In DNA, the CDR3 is TGTGCCAGTAGTATGAGTGGCTCTGGGGCCAACGTCCTGACTTTC.

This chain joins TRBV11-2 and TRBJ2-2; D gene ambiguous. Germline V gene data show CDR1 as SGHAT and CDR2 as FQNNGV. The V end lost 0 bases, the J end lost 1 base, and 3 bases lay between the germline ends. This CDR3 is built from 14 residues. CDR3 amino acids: CASSLERNTGELFF. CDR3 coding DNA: TGTGCCAGCAGCTTAGAAAGGAACACCGGGGAGCTGTTTTTT.

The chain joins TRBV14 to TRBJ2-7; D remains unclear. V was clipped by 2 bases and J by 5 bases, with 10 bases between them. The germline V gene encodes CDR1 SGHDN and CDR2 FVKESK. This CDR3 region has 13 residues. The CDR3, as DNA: TGTGCCAGCAGCCAACGCAGGTCCGACGAGCAGTACTTC. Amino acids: CASSQRRSDEQYF.

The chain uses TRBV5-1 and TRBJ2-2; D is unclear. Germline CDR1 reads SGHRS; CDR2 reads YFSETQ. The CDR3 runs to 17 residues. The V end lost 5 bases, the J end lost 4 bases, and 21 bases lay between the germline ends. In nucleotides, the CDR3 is TGCGCCAGCAGTTTCTCTCCTAGTCCCTTGAGCACCGGGGAGCTGTTTTTT. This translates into CASSFSPSPLSTGELFF. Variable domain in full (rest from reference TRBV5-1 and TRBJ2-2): KAGVTQTPRYLIKTRGQQVTLSCSPISGHRSVSWYQQTPGQGLQFLFEYFSETQRNKGNFPGRFSGRQFSNSRSEMNVSTLELGDSALYLCASSFSPSPLSTGELFFGEGSRLTVL.

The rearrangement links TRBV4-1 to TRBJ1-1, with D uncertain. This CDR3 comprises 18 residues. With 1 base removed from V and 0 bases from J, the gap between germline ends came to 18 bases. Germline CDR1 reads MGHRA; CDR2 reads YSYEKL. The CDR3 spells CASSQGLWAKLMNTEAFF. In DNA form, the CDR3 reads TGCGCCAGCAGCCAAGGTTTGTGGGCCAAATTAATGAACACTGAAGCTTTCTTT.

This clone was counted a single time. DNA of the CDR3: TGCGCCAGCATTGGGACAGCAGATACGCAGTATTTT. Residues: CASIGTADTQYF. The rearrangement links TRBV10-2 to TRBJ2-3, with 7 bases fitting TRBD1. This CDR3 is 12 amino acids long. J gave up 4 bases and V 7 bases, and 2 bases lay outside the gene matches. Germline loops: CDR1 WSHSY, CDR2 SAAADI.

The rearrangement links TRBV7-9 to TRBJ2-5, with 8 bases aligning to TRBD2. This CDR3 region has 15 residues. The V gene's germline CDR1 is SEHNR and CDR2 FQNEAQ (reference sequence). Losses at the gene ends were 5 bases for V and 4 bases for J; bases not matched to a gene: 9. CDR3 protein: CASSQSLAGLETQYF. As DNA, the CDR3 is TGTGCCAGCAGCCAGTCCCTAGCGGGCCTAGAGACCCAGTACTTC.

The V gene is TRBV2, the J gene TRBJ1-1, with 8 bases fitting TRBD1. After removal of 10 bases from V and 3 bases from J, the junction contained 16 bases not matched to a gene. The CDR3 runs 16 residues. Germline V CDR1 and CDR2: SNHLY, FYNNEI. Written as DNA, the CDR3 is TGTGCCACCTTCTGGGCAGGGGGCGTTGGTGACACTGAAGCTTTCTTT. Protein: CATFWAGGVGDTEAFF.

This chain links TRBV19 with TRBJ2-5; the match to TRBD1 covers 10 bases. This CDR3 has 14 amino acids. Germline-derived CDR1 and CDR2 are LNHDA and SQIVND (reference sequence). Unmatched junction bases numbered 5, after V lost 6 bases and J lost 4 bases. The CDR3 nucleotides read TGTGCCAGTAGAGACAGGGGGCGGGGAGAGACCCAGTACTTC. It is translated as CASRDRGRGETQYF.

The CDR3 protein is CASSSLGTASGNTIYF. CDR3 in DNA: TGTGCCAGCAGCTCCCTCGGGACAGCCTCTGGAAACACCATATATTTT. This chain joins TRBV5-4 and TRBJ1-3; 7 bases fit TRBD1. The V gene's germline CDR1 is SGHNT and CDR2 YYREEE (reference sequence). V lost 3 bases to trimming and J lost 0 bases; unmatched junction nucleotides: 6. The CDR3 extends over 16 amino acids.

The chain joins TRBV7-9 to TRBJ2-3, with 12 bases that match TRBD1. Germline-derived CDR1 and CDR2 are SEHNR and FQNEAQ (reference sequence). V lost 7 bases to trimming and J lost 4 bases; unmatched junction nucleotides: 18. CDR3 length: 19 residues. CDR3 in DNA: TGTGCCAGCATCCCGAGGCTAGGAGCGGGACAGGGGGCAGCAGATACGCAGTATTTT. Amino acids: CASIPRLGAGQGAADTQYF.

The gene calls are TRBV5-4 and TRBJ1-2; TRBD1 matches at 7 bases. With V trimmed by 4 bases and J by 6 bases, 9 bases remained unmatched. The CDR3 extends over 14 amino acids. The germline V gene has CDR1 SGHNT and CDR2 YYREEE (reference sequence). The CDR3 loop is CASSLKGGRHGYTF. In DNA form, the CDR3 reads TGTGCCAGCAGCCTGAAAGGGGGCAGACATGGCTACACCTTC.

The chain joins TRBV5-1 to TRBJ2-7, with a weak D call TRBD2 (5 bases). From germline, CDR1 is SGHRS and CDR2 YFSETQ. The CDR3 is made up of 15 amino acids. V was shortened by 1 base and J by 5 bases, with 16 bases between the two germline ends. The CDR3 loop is CASSLPDGMRDEQYF. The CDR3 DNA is TGCGCCAGCAGCTTGCCGGACGGCATGCGGGACGAGCAGTACTTC.

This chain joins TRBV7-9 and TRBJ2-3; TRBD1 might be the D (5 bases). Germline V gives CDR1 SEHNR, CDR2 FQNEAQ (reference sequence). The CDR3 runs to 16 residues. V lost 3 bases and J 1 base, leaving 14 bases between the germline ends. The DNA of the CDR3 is TGTGCCAGCAGCTTGACCCAGGGATGGGGCACAGATACGCAGTATTTT. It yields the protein CASSLTQGWGTDTQYF.

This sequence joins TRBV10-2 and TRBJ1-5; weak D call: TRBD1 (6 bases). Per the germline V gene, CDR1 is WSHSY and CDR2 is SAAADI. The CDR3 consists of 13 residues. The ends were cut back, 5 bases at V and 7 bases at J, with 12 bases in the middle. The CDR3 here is CASSRQVGQPQHF. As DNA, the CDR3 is TGCGCCAGCAGTCGACAGGTGGGGCAGCCCCAGCATTTT.

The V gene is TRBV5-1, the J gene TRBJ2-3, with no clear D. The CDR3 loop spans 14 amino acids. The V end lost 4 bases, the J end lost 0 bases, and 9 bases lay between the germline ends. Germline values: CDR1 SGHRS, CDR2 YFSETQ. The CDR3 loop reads CASSPPLSTDTQYF. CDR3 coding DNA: TGCGCCAGCAGCCCACCTTTGAGCACAGATACGCAGTATTTT.

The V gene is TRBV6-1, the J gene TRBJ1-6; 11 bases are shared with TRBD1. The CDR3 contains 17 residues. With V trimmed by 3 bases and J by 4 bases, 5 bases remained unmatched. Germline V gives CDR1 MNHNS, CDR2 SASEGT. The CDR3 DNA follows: TGTGCCAGCAGTGAGCCGGGACAGGGGGTATATAATTCACCCCTCCACTTT. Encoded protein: CASSEPGQGVYNSPLHF.

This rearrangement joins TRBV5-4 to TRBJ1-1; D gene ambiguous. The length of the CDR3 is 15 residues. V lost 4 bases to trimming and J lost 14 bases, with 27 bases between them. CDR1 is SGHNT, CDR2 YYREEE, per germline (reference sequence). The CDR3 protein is CASSLLGGPSRSTFF. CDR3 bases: TGTGCCAGCAGCCTTCTGGGCGGGCCCTCGCGATCTACCTTCTTT.

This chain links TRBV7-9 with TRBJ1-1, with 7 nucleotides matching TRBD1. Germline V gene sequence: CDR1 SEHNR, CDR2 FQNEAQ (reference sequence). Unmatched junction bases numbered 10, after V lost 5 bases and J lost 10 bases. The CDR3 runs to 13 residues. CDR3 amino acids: CASSQGTAGGAFF. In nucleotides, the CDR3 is TGTGCCAGCAGCCAAGGGACAGCCGGCGGAGCTTTCTTT.

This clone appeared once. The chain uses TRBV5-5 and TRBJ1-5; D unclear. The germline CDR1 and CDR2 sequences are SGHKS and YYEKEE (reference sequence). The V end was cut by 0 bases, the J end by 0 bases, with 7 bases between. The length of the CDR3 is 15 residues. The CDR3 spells CASSLAGNSNQPQHF. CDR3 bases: TGTGCCAGCAGCTTGGCGGGGAATAGCAATCAGCCCCAGCATTTT.

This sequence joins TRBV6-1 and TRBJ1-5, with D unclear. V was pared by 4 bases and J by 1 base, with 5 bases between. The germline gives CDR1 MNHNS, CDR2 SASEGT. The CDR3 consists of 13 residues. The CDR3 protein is CASSVESNQPQHF. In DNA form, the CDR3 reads TGTGCCAGCAGTGTAGAGAGCAATCAGCCCCAGCATTTT.

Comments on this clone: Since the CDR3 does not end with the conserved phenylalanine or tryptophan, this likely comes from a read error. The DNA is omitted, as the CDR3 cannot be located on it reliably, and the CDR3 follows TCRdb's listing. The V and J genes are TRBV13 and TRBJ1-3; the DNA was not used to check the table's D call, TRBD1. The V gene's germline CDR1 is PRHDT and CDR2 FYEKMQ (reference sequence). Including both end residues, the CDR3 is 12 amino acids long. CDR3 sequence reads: CASSGGTGPVMS.

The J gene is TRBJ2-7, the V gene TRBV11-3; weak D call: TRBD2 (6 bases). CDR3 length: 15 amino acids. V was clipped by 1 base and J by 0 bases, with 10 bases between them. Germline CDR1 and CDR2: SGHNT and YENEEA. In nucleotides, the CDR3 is TGTGCCAGCAGCTTAGGCCCGGGAGCCTCCTACGAGCAGTACTTC. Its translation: CASSLGPGASYEQYF.